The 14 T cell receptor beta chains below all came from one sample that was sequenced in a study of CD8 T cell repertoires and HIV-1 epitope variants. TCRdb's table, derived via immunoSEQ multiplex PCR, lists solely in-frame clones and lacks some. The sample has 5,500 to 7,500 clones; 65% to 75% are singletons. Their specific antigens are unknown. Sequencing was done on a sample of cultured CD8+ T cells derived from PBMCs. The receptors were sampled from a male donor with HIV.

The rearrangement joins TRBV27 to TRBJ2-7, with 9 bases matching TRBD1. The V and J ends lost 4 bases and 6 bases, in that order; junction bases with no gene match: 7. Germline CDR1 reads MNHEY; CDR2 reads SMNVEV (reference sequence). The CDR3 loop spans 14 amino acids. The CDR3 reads CASSWGQGASEQYF. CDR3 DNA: TGTGCCAGCAGTTGGGGACAGGGTGCCTCCGAGCAGTACTTC.

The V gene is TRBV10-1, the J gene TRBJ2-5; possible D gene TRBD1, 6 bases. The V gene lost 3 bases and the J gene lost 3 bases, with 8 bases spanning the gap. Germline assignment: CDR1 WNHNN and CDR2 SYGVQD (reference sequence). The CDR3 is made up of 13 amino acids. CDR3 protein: CASSDRTEETQYF. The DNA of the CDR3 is TGCGCCAGCAGTGATAGGACAGAAGAGACCCAGTACTTC.

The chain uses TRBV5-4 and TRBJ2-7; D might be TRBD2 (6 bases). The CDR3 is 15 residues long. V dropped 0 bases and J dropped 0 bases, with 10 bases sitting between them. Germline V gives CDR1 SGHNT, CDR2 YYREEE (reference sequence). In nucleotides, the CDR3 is TGTGCCAGCAGCTTGGGTCGGGGAGGCTCCTACGAGCAGTACTTC. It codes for CASSLGRGGSYEQYF.

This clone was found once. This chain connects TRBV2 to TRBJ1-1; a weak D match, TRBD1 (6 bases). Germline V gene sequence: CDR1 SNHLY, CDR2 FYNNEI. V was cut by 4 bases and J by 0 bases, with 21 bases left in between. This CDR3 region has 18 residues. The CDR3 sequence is CASSGTALGGMMNTEAFF. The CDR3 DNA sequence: TGTGCCAGCAGTGGAACAGCATTAGGGGGGATGATGAACACTGAAGCTTTCTTT.

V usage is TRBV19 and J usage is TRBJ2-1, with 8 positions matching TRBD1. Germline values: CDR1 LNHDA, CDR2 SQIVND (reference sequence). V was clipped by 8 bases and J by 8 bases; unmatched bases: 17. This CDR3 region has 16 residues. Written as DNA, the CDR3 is TGTGCCAGTGGGAATTCCGGGACAGGAGGGGAACATGAGCAGTTCTTC. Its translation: CASGNSGTGGEHEQFF.

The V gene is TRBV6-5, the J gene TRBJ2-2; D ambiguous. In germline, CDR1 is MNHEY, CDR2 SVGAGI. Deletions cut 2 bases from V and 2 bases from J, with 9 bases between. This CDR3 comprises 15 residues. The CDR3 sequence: CASSYGQDNTGELFF. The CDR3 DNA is TGTGCCAGCAGTTACGGCCAGGACAACACCGGGGAGCTGTTTTTT.

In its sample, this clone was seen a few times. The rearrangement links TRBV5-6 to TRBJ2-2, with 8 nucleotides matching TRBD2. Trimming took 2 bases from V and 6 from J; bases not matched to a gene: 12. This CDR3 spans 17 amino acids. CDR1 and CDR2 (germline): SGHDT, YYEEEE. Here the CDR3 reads CASSFASSGTVAGELFF. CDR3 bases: TGTGCCAGCAGCTTTGCAAGTAGCGGGACGGTGGCCGGGGAGCTGTTTTTT. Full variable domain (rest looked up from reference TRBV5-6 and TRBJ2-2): DAGVTQSPTHLIKTRGQQVTLRCSPKSGHDTVSWYQQALGQGPQFIFQYYEEEERQRGNFPDRFSGHQFPNYSSELNVNALLLGDSALYLCASSFASSGTVAGELFFGEGSRLTVL.

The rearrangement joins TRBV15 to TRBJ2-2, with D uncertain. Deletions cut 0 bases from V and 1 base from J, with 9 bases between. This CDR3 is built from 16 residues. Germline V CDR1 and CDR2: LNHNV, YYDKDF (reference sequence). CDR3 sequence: CATSRDRRLNTGELFF. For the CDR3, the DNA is TGTGCCACCAGCAGAGATCGCCGGTTGAACACCGGGGAGCTGTTTTTT.

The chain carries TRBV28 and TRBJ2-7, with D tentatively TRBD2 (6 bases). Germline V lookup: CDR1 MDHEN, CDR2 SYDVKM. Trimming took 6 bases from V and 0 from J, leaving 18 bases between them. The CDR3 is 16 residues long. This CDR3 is CASRPLTSLSSYEQYF. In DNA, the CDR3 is TGTGCCAGCAGGCCCCTGACTAGTCTAAGCTCCTACGAGCAGTACTTC.

The CDR3 bases are TGTGCCAGCAGCGTAGCATATCCGGGGGGGCACACCGGGGAGCTGTTTTTT. Encoded protein: CASSVAYPGGHTGELFF. The chain has TRBV9 and TRBJ2-2; 8 nucleotides match TRBD2. CDR3 length: 17 amino acids. V trimming: 0 bases; J trimming: 3 bases; junction bases outside the gene matches: 7. From germline, CDR1 is SGDLS and CDR2 YYNGEE.

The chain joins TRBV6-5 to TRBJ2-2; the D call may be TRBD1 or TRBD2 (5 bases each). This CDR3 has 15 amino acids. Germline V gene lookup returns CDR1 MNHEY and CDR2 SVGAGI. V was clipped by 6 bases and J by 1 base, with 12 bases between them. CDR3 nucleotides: TGTGCCAGCAGGGGGAGACAGAAGAACACCGGGGAGCTGTTTTTT. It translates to CASRGRQKNTGELFF.

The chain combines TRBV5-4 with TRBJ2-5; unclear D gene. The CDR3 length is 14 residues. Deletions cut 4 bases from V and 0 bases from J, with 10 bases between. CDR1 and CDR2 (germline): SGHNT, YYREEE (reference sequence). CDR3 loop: CASSPSPDQETQYF. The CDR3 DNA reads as TGTGCCAGCAGCCCAAGCCCAGACCAAGAGACCCAGTACTTC.

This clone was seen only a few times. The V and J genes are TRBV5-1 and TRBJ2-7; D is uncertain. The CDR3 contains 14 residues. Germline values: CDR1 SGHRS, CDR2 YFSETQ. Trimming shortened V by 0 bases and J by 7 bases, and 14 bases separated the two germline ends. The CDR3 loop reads CASSLGGEYSEQYF. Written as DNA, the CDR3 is TGCGCCAGCAGCTTGGGTGGGGAATACTCGGAGCAGTACTTC.

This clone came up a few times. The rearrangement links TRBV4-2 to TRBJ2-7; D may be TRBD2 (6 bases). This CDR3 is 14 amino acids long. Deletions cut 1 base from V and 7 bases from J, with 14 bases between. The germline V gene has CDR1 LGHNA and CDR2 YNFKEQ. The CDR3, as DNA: TGTGCCAGCAGCCAAGTACGGGACTTTATAGAGCAGTACTTC. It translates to CASSQVRDFIEQYF.